Each of the 25 T cell receptor beta chains below was sequenced from the same sample in a study of T cell changes during pregnancy in multiple sclerosis. The table came from immunoSEQ multiplex PCR; TCRdb's copy has only in-frame clones and leaves some out. The sample consists of 100,000 to 150,000 clones, approximately 93% of them appearing once. Source: peripheral blood, taken before pregnancy. The receptors shown here come from a female donor with multiple sclerosis, enrolled in a pregnancy study.

This chain joins TRBV10-3 and TRBJ1-1; maybe TRBD1 (6 bases). The CDR3 has 16 residues. The germline V gene has CDR1 ENHRY and CDR2 SYGVKD. V was clipped by 0 bases and J by 4 bases, with 15 bases between them. The CDR3 DNA is TGTGCCATCAGTGAGTCGTACGGAACAGGGCGCACTGAAGCTTTCTTT. Amino acid sequence: CAISESYGTGRTEAFF.

The chain recombines TRBV23-1 with TRBJ1-1; D is unresolved. TRBV23-1 is an ORF; its function is uncertain. Trimming cost V 4 bases and J 5 bases, with 14 bases left between them. This CDR3 has 14 residues. This CDR3 reads CASSLRLACTEAFF. In nucleotides, the CDR3 is TGCGCCAGCAGTCTAAGGTTAGCGTGTACTGAAGCTTTCTTT.

This chain uses TRBV27 with TRBJ1-1; perhaps TRBD1 as D (5 bases). Trimming removed 6 bases from V and 4 bases from J, with 18 bases in between. The CDR3 has 15 amino acids. Germline assignment: CDR1 MNHEY and CDR2 SMNVEV (reference sequence). CDR3 nucleotide sequence: TGTGCCAGCAGCCCCGCCGGGGGTGGCCCCACTGAAGCTTTCTTT. It encodes CASSPAGGGPTEAFF.

The chain recombines TRBV28 with TRBJ2-2; 9 bases agree with TRBD2. The V and J ends lost 3 bases and 2 bases, in that order; junction bases with no gene match: 7. There are 17 residues in the CDR3. From germline, CDR1 is MDHEN and CDR2 SYDVKM. CDR3 sequence: CASSFSRLAGNTGELFF. DNA of the CDR3: TGTGCCAGCAGTTTCTCGCGGCTAGCGGGAAACACCGGGGAGCTGTTTTTT.

CDR3 protein: CASSQDTSAVTIPYGYTF. Here the CDR3 DNA reads TGTGCCAGCAGCCAAGATACCAGTGCGGTTACAATCCCCTATGGCTACACCTTC. The J gene is TRBJ1-2, the V gene TRBV4-2; D unclear. Germline V gene data show CDR1 as LGHNA and CDR2 as YNFKEQ. V was trimmed by 0 bases and J by 4 bases, leaving 21 bases between them. The CDR3 is made up of 18 amino acids.

This clone appeared a single time. The chain joins TRBV10-3 to TRBJ2-6; maybe TRBD1 (6 bases). CDR1 ENHRY and CDR2 SYGVKD come from the germline V gene. V was cut by 8 bases and J by 2 bases, with 10 bases left in between. This CDR3 spans 14 amino acids. This CDR3 reads CAIFEGAGANVLTF. The CDR3 coding sequence is TGTGCCATCTTCGAGGGGGCTGGGGCCAACGTCCTGACTTTC.

Points on this clone: Other DNA sequences in this sample translate to the same CDR3. DNA of the CDR3: TGTGCCAGCAGTCAAACAGGGGGCTATGGCTACACCTTC. This gives the protein CASSQTGGYGYTF. V usage is TRBV6-5 and J usage is TRBJ1-2; 8 bases are a match to TRBD1. The length of the CDR3 is 13 residues. Looked up from germline, CDR1 is MNHEY and CDR2 is SVGAGI. The V segment lost 5 bases and the J segment 4 bases; nucleotides outside the gene matches: 3.

The chain combines TRBV10-1 with TRBJ2-2; no definite D call. This CDR3 has 13 amino acids. V lost 3 bases, J lost 4 bases, and 6 bases lay in between. The germline CDR1 and CDR2 sequences are WNHNN and SYGVQD (reference sequence). CDR3 in amino acids: CASSDPFTGELFF. DNA of the CDR3: TGCGCCAGCAGTGACCCCTTCACCGGGGAGCTGTTTTTT.

The CDR3 bases are TGTGCCAGCAGCCCCCAAGGTGTAGCGGGCGTCAATGAGCAGTTCTTC. Amino acid sequence: CASSPQGVAGVNEQFF. This rearrangement joins TRBV7-7 to TRBJ2-1; 7 nucleotides align to TRBD2. The V gene end was trimmed by 5 bases and the J gene end by 6 bases; junction bases not matched to a gene: 13. From germline, CDR1 is SSHAT and CDR2 FNYEAQ (reference sequence). This CDR3 has 16 amino acids.

This chain links TRBV6-1 with TRBJ2-5; 12 bases match TRBD1. CDR1 and CDR2 (germline): MNHNS, SASEGT. The J segment lost 5 bases and the V segment lost 7 bases, leaving 8 bases of the junction unmatched. The CDR3 loop spans 15 amino acids. This chain's CDR3 is CASNGDRGRGETQYF. CDR3 DNA sequence: TGTGCCAGCAATGGGGACAGGGGGCGAGGGGAGACCCAGTACTTC.

In nucleotides, the CDR3 is TGTGCCAGCAGCCTCTCACTGAATAGGGAGGGAAGACAAGAGACCCAGTACTTC. It is translated as CASSLSLNREGRQETQYF. The chain recombines TRBV5-6 with TRBJ2-5, with 7 bases identical to TRBD2. This CDR3 has 18 residues. V was clipped by 4 bases and J by 2 bases; unmatched bases: 17. Looked up from germline, CDR1 is SGHDT and CDR2 is YYEEEE.

The J gene is TRBJ2-7, the V gene TRBV27; TRBD1 matches 7 bases. The length of the CDR3 is 15 residues. V lost 8 bases to trimming and J lost 0 bases; unmatched junction nucleotides: 10. Germline V gene lookup returns CDR1 MNHEY and CDR2 SMNVEV (reference sequence). This CDR3 reads CASSLWDSHSYEQYF. The CDR3 DNA reads as TGTGCCAGCTCCCTCTGGGACAGCCACTCCTACGAGCAGTACTTC.

The genes are TRBV7-8 and TRBJ2-7; 7 bases are a match to TRBD1. With 4 bases clipped from V and 2 bases from J, the junction kept 5 bases outside the gene matches. Germline values: CDR1 SGHVS, CDR2 FQNEAQ. There are 14 residues in the CDR3. CDR3 residues: CASSYGTAPYEQYF. The CDR3 region has the DNA TGTGCCAGCAGCTATGGGACAGCTCCCTACGAGCAGTACTTC. Full variable domain (outside the CDR3, taken from reference TRBV7-8 and TRBJ2-7): GAGVSQSPRYKVAKRGQDVALRCDPISGHVSLFWYQQALGQGPEFLTYFQNEAQLDKSGLPSDRFFAERPEGSVSTLKIQRTQQEDSAVYLCASSYGTAPYEQYFGPGTRLTVT.

The chain recombines TRBV9 with TRBJ2-2, with a tentative D call TRBD2 (6 bases). CDR1 and CDR2 (germline): SGDLS, YYNGEE. Trimming stripped 3 bases from V and 7 bases from J, with 16 bases between. The CDR3 has 15 amino acids. CDR3 region: CASSGGTERIGELFF. The CDR3 bases are TGTGCCAGCAGCGGCGGGACCGAACGTATCGGGGAGCTGTTTTTT.

The chain employs TRBV30 and TRBJ1-3, with 8 bases aligning to TRBD1. CDR1 and CDR2 from the germline V gene are GTSNPN and SVGIG (reference sequence). Unmatched junction bases numbered 13, after V lost 0 bases and J lost 3 bases. The CDR3 has 18 residues. The CDR3 DNA is TGTGCCTGGAGTGTACGGGCAGGGGGCACTTCGAGTGGAAACACCATATATTTT. Amino acids: CAWSVRAGGTSSGNTIYF.

In this sample, this clone turned up once. The chain combines TRBV18 with TRBJ2-3, with D possibly TRBD1 on 6 matching bases. Germline CDR1 reads KGHSH; CDR2 reads LQKENI. Trimming took 5 bases from V and 0 from J, leaving 15 bases between them. CDR3 length: 16 amino acids. CDR3 sequence (DNA): TGTGCCAGCTCAGCAACGACAGGACGGAGCACAGATACGCAGTATTTT. It codes for CASSATTGRSTDTQYF.

The rearrangement uses TRBV18 and TRBJ2-1, with TRBD2 matching over 11 bases. This CDR3 comprises 15 residues. V shed 4 bases and J 9 bases; nucleotides not matched to a gene: 8. CDR1 KGHSH and CDR2 LQKENI come from the germline V gene. CDR3 coding DNA: TGTGCCAGCTCACTTACTAGCGGGAGCATCATTGAGCAGTTCTTC. Translating gives CASSLTSGSIIEQFF.

The genes are TRBV11-2 and TRBJ2-2; tentative D call: TRBD1 (6 bases). The CDR3 is 15 amino acids. CDR1 is SGHAT, CDR2 FQNNGV, per germline. With 6 bases removed from V and 7 bases from J, the gap between germline ends came to 18 bases. CDR3 bases: TGTGCCAGCAGTCACAGGGATGTCCCCGGCGGGGAGCTGTTTTTT. Translating gives CASSHRDVPGGELFF.

The chain is built from TRBV28 and TRBJ2-7, with D perhaps TRBD1 (5 bases). Trimming left V 3 bases short and J 4 bases short, with 16 bases between. Germline V gene lookup returns CDR1 MDHEN and CDR2 SYDVKM. The CDR3 length is 15 residues. The CDR3 protein is CASSFIQGPSYEQYF. DNA for the CDR3: TGTGCCAGCAGTTTCATCCAGGGCCCCTCTTACGAGCAGTACTTC.

The V gene is TRBV7-9, the J gene TRBJ2-1, with TRBD2 matching 11 bases. The trim removed 4 bases at V and 4 bases at J, leaving 9 bases unmatched. The CDR3 runs 17 residues. CDR1 and CDR2 from the germline V gene are SEHNR and FQNEAQ (reference sequence). This CDR3 reads CASSSTSGTSGYNEQFF. The CDR3 nucleotides read TGTGCCAGCAGCTCGACATCCGGGACTAGCGGATACAATGAGCAGTTCTTC.

The rearrangement uses TRBV2 and TRBJ2-7; 9 nucleotides line up with TRBD2. The CDR3 contains 17 residues. V shed 3 bases and J 7 bases; nucleotides not matched to a gene: 16. Germline V gene sequence: CDR1 SNHLY, CDR2 FYNNEI. The CDR3 bases are TGTGCCAGCAGTGACGGTAATGATAGCGGGAGAGGAAGAGAGCAGTACTTC. This encodes CASSDGNDSGRGREQYF.

V usage is TRBV2 and J usage is TRBJ1-2, with TRBD1 identical over 7 bases. Germline-derived CDR1 and CDR2 are SNHLY and FYNNEI. The CDR3 has 13 amino acids. V shed 6 bases and J 4 bases; nucleotides not matched to a gene: 5. The CDR3 here is CASRGRGSYGYTF. The CDR3, as DNA: TGTGCCAGCAGGGGCAGGGGGTCCTATGGCTACACCTTC.

V and J are TRBV2 and TRBJ1-1; D perhaps matches TRBD1 (6 bases). Germline loops: CDR1 SNHLY, CDR2 FYNNEI. The CDR3 sequence is 13 residues long. V was pared by 6 bases and J by 1 base, with 9 bases between. The CDR3 nucleotides are TGTGCCAGCAGGCTGGACAGGAACACTGAAGCTTTCTTT. It codes for CASRLDRNTEAFF.

The chain recombines TRBV19 with TRBJ2-7, with TRBD1 matching over 7 bases. With 3 bases clipped from V and 4 bases from J, the junction kept 9 bases outside the gene matches. Germline CDR1 and CDR2: LNHDA and SQIVND (reference sequence). The CDR3 covers 15 residues. The CDR3 loop is CASSMSKGGWYEQYF. DNA for the CDR3: TGTGCCAGTAGTATGTCTAAAGGGGGCTGGTACGAGCAGTACTTC.

This clone showed up just a few times. This chain links TRBV6-6 with TRBJ1-6, with D possibly TRBD1 on 5 matching bases. The CDR3 is 14 residues long. V was trimmed by 4 bases and J by 9 bases, leaving 13 bases between them. Germline V lookup: CDR1 MNHNY, CDR2 SVGAGI (reference sequence). The CDR3 coding sequence is TGTGCCAGCAGTTTCGAGACAGTACGTTCACCCCTCCACTTT. Translating it yields CASSFETVRSPLHF.